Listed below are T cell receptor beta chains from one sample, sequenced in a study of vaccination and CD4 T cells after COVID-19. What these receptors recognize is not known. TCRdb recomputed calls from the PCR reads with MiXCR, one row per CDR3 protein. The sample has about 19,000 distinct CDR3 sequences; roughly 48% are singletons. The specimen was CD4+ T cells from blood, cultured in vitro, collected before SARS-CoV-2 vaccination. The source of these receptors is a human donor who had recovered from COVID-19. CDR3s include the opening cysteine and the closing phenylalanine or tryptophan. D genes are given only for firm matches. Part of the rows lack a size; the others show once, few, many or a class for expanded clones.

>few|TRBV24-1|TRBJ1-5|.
CATSDKWGRAQHF
TGTGCCACCAGTGATAAATGGGGACGAGCCCAGCATTTT
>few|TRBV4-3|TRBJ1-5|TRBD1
CASSQAAGGMYSNQPQHF
TGCGCCAGCAGCCAAGCGGCAGGGGGCATGTATAGCAATCAGCCCCAGCATTTT
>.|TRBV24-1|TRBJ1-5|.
CATSDPKTDQPQHF
TGTGCCACCAGTGACCCGAAAACTGATCAGCCCCAGCATTTT
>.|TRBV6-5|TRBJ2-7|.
CASSYSFIGQTYEQYF
TGTGCCAGCAGTTACTCGTTTATAGGACAAACCTACGAGCAGTACTTC
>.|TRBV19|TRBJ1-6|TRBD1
CASTTGGDSPLHF
TGTGCCAGTACCACAGGGGGTGACTCACCCCTCCACTTT
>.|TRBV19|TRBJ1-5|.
CASSSRQETNQLQHF
TGTGCCAGTAGTTCAAGACAGGAGACCAATCAGCTCCAGCATTTT
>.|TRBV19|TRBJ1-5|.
CASSLDSDQPQHF
TGTGCCAGTAGTCTGGACAGCGATCAGCCCCAGCATTTT
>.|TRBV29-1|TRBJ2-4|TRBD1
CSGVQGEFVIQYF
TGCAGCGGGGTACAGGGGGAGTTTGTCATTCAGTACTTC
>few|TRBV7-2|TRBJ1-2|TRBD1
CASSFMMGRPGQGATTGYTF
TGTGCCAGCAGCTTTATGATGGGCCGACCGGGACAGGGGGCGACGACGGGCTACACCTTC
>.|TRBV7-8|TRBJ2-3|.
CASSQRLVISDTQYF
TGTGCCAGCAGCCAGAGACTAGTAATATCAGATACGCAGTATTTT
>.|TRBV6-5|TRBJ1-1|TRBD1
CASSYSDRGSPEAFF
TGTGCCAGCAGTTACTCCGACAGGGGTTCCCCTGAAGCTTTCTTT
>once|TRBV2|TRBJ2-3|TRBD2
CASSEAGVAGSAQYF
TGTGCCAGCAGTGAAGCCGGAGTAGCGGGAAGTGCGCAGTATTTT
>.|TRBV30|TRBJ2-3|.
CAWTDFRAKGTQYF
TGTGCCTGGACGGACTTCCGTGCGAAGGGAACGCAGTATTTT
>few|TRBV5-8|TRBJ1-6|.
CASSLEGDNSPLHF
TGTGCCAGCAGCTTGGAAGGGGACAATTCACCCCTCCACTTT
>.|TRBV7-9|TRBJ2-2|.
CASSSPDRPNTGELFF
TGTGCCAGCAGCTCCCCGGACAGACCGAACACCGGGGAGCTGTTTTTT
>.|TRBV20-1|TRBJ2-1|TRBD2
CSAINWAGGPSKNEQFF
TGCAGTGCTATTAATTGGGCGGGAGGGCCCTCGAAAAATGAGCAGTTCTTC
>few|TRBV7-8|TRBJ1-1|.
CASSLALGFGRNTEAFF
TGTGCCAGCAGCTTAGCGCTTGGGTTTGGGCGAAACACTGAAGCTTTCTTT
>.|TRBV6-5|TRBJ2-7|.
CASSYSTAGAYEQYF
TGTGCCAGCAGTTACTCAACGGCAGGGGCCTACGAGCAGTACTTC
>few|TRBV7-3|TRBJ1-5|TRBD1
CASSLTNGTGVQPQHF
TGTGCCAGCAGCTTGACTAACGGGACAGGGGTTCAGCCCCAGCATTTT
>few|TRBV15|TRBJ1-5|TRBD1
CATSRGEGTGSRSNQPQHF
TGTGCCACCAGCAGAGGGGAAGGGACAGGGAGTCGAAGCAATCAGCCCCAGCATTTT
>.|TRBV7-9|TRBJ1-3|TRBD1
CASSSGQGGNTIYF
TGTGCCAGCAGCTCGGGACAGGGAGGAAACACCATATATTTT
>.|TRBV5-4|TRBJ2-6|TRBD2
CASSLVGEGDSGANVLTF
TGTGCCAGCAGCTTGGTGGGGGAGGGTGATTCTGGGGCCAACGTCCTGACTTTC
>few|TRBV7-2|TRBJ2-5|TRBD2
CASSPRGSGRALETQYF
TGTGCCAGCAGCCCGCGGGGGAGCGGGAGGGCTCTAGAGACCCAGTACTTC
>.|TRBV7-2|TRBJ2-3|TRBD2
CASSRPSSGRANATQYF
TGTGCCAGCAGCCGACCGTCTAGCGGGAGGGCCAATGCTACGCAGTATTTT
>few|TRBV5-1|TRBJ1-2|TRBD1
CASSLVPGGDYGYTF
TGCGCCAGCAGCTTGGTCCCAGGGGGGGACTATGGCTACACCTTC
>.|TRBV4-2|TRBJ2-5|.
CASSQERGQETQYF
TGTGCCAGCAGCCAAGAACGGGGCCAAGAGACCCAGTACTTC
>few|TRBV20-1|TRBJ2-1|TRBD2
CSARVTSGSNNEQFF
TGCAGTGCTAGAGTAACTAGCGGAAGTAACAATGAGCAGTTCTTC
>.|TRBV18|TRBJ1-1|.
CASSRQVRNTEAFF
TGTGCCAGCTCACGACAGGTACGGAACACTGAAGCTTTCTTT
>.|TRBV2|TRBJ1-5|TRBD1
CASSIRLLQGVDQPQHF
TGTGCCAGCAGCATTAGACTTTTGCAGGGGGTGGATCAGCCCCAGCATTTT
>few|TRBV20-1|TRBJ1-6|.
CSARISNSPLHF
TGCAGTGCTAGGATCTCAAATTCACCCCTCCACTTT
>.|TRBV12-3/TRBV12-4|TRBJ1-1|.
CASSFFAGPGTEAFF
TGTGCCAGCAGTTTTTTTGCAGGGCCGGGCACTGAAGCTTTCTTT
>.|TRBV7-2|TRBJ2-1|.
CASSRMTYNEQFF
TGTGCCAGCAGCCGGATGACCTACAATGAGCAGTTCTTC
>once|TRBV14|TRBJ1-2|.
CASSQDRTSYTF
TGTGCCAGCAGCCAAGATCGGACCTCCTACACCTTC
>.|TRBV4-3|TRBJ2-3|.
CASSQEVARTSTDTQYF
TGCGCCAGCAGCCAAGAGGTAGCGAGAACTAGCACAGATACGCAGTATTTT
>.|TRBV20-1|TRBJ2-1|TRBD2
CSASFRAGGGEQFF
TGCAGTGCCAGCTTCCGGGCGGGAGGCGGTGAGCAGTTCTTC
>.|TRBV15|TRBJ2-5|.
CATSSGNSGGETQYF
TGTGCCACCAGCAGTGGAAATTCTGGAGGAGAGACCCAGTACTTC
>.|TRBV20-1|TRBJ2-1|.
CSARSSGTYNEQFF
TGCAGTGCTAGGAGTAGCGGAACCTACAATGAGCAGTTCTTC
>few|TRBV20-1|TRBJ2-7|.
CSARIPATSSYEQYF
TGCAGTGCTAGAATCCCAGCCACGAGCTCCTACGAGCAGTACTTC
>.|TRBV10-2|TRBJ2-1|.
CATASAGFGNEQFF
TGCGCCACCGCGTCCGCGGGCTTTGGGAATGAGCAGTTCTTC
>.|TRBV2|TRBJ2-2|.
CASNLATELFF
TGTGCCAGCAATCTAGCGACGGAGCTGTTTTTT
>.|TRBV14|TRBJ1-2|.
CASSRRSGLTPYGYTF
TGTGCCAGCAGCCGCCGATCAGGGCTCACTCCCTATGGCTACACCTTC
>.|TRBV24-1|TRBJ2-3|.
CATSDRASTDTQYF
TGTGCCACCAGTGATCGGGCCAGCACAGATACGCAGTATTTT
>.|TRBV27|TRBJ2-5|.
CASSLSYWDQETQYF
TGTGCCAGCAGTTTAAGTTATTGGGACCAAGAGACCCAGTACTTC
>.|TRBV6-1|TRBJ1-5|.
CASSTGSGNQPQHF
TGTGCCAGCAGTACAGGGTCGGGCAATCAGCCCCAGCATTTT
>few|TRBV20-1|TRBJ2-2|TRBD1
CSAETGGFTGELFF
TGCAGTGCTGAGACAGGGGGCTTTACCGGGGAGCTGTTTTTT
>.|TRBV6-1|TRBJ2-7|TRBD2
CASRSSGRGYEQYF
TGTGCCAGCAGGAGTAGCGGGAGGGGGTACGAGCAGTACTTC
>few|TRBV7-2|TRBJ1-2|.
CASSSWGGLDYGYTF
TGTGCCAGCAGCTCATGGGGGGGCTTGGACTATGGCTACACCTTC
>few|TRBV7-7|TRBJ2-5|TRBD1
CASSPETGGETQYF
TGTGCTAGCAGCCCCGAGACAGGGGGAGAGACCCAGTACTTC
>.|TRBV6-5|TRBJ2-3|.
CASSLRTQTRTSTDTQYF
TGTGCCAGCAGTTTACGGACTCAAACTAGAACTAGCACAGATACGCAGTATTTT
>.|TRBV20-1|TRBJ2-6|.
CSASLGSGSGANVLTF
TGCAGTGCTAGTCTGGGCAGCGGCTCTGGGGCCAACGTCCTGACTTTC
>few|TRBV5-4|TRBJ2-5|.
CASRPNNENQETQYF
TGTGCCAGCAGACCGAATAACGAAAACCAAGAGACCCAGTACTTC
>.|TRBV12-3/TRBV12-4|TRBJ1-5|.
CASSPTGNSNQPQHF
TGTGCCAGCAGTCCTACAGGGAACAGCAATCAGCCCCAGCATTTT
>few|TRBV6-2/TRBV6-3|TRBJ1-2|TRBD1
CASRMTGEYGYTF
TGTGCCAGCAGGATGACAGGGGAATATGGCTACACCTTC
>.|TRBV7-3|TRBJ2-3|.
CASSLSPDTQYF
TGTGCCAGCAGCTTATCGCCAGATACGCAGTATTTT
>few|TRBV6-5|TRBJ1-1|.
CASSYGQIKLYTEAFF
TGTGCCAGCAGTTACGGACAGATTAAGCTGTACACTGAAGCTTTCTTT